The next 6 T cell receptor beta chains were all read from a single sample in a study of T cell responses to AZD1222 COVID-19 vaccine. Sequencing was performed with immunoSEQ multiplex PCR; in TCRdb, only in-frame clones are kept and a portion is missing. The sample yields around 120,000 clones, roughly 85% seen once. Sequencing was performed on peripheral blood, taken on day 0 of AZD1222 vaccination. Source of these receptors: an adult in good health.

The chain carries TRBV14 and TRBJ1-5; D is ambiguous. Germline CDR1 SGHDN, CDR2 FVKESK. Trimming cost V 0 bases and J 7 bases, with 10 bases left between them. The CDR3 sequence is 14 residues long. The CDR3 protein is CASSQESIGQPQHF. In nucleotides, the CDR3 is TGTGCCAGCAGCCAAGAAAGTATCGGACAGCCCCAGCATTTT.

The chain is built from TRBV11-2 and TRBJ1-6, with D uncertain. V shed 3 bases and J shed 8 bases, with 17 bases lying between them. Germline CDR1 SGHAT, CDR2 FQNNGV. The CDR3 spans 16 residues. The CDR3 region has the DNA TGTGCCAGCAGCTTTACGCCCCGGGTTCCGGATTCACCCCTCCACTTT. It specifies CASSFTPRVPDSPLHF.

The J gene is TRBJ2-7, the V gene TRBV9; 13 bases are shared with TRBD2. The V segment lost 3 bases and the J segment 1 base; nucleotides outside the gene matches: 7. CDR3 length: 17 residues. CDR1 is SGDLS, CDR2 YYNGEE, per germline. Written as DNA, the CDR3 is TGTGCCAGCAGCGCTCGGACTAGCGGGAGAGGGTCCTACGAGCAGTACTTC. Its translation: CASSARTSGRGSYEQYF.

This sequence joins TRBV12-3 or TRBV12-4 and TRBJ1-2; no reliable D call. This CDR3 has 12 amino acids. The V end was cut by 3 bases, the J end by 4 bases, with 6 bases between. The DNA for the CDR3 is TGTGCCAGCAGTTTCTCCAGCTATGGCTACACCTTC. Its protein is CASSFSSYGYTF.

The CDR3 reads CASSLGTGQETQYF. CDR3 DNA sequence: TGCGCCAGCAGCCTAGGGACAGGGCAAGAGACCCAGTACTTC. V gene TRBV5-1 combines with J gene TRBJ2-5; 9 positions agree with TRBD1. The CDR3 contains 14 residues. With V trimmed by 4 bases and J by 2 bases, 3 bases remained unmatched. Germline assignment: CDR1 SGHRS and CDR2 YFSETQ.

The genes are TRBV9 and TRBJ1-2, with D possibly being TRBD1 (6 bases). Germline loops: CDR1 SGDLS, CDR2 YYNGEE. This CDR3 is built from 16 residues. V gave up 2 bases and J gave up 8 bases, with 22 bases separating them. The CDR3 bases are TGTGCCAGCAGCGTGGGACACGGGGTGAATTTATCCGGCTACACCTTC. Translated: CASSVGHGVNLSGYTF.